This TCR beta chain was recovered during a study of T-cell memory formation after mild COVID-19. In the study overall: TCR clusters were mostly donor specific.

The V end lost 0 bases, the J end lost 0 bases, and 11 bases lay between the germline ends. The germline CDR1 and CDR2 sequences are SGHNT and YYREEE (reference sequence). The CDR3 is 16 residues long. TCRdb processed the 5' RACE reads anew with MiXCR; each CDR3 protein has one entry. This table has roughly 580,000 distinct CDR3 sequences, 18% appearing once. Turning to this clonotype: Antigen specificity is unknown.

Broader study findings: Among clones contracting day 15 to 85, CD4/CD8 was balanced, whereas later expanders leaned CD4+. The pre-infection memory compartment contained some responding clones, suggesting cross-reactive memory joined. Of the contracting clones, CD4+ ones lay mainly in CM and EM, and CD8+ ones in EMRA.

The sequence was collected from an adult woman who had mild COVID-19 (a few samples of this study predate the infection). Cell type and time point are not known. This sequence joins TRBV5-4 and TRBJ2-3, with D possibly TRBD1 on 5 matching bases. Sequences were obtained from PBMCs or a T cell subset sorted from them (not recorded which). The CDR3 protein is CASSLGGWGSTDTQYF. CDR3 nucleotide sequence: TGTGCCAGCAGCTTGGGGGGCTGGGGAAGCACAGATACGCAGTATTTT. Based on the CDR3 plus reference TRBV5-4 and TRBJ2-3, the full variable domain is ETGVTQSPTHLIKTRGQQVTLRCSSQSGHNTVSWYQQALGQGPQFIFQYYREEENGRGNFPPRFSGLQFPNYSSELNVNALELDDSALYLCASSLGGWGSTDTQYFGPGTRLTVL.